This T cell receptor (beta chain) comes out of a study of somatic mutations in cytotoxic T cells in rheumatoid arthritis. Study results and caveats: For patients with rheumatoid arthritis, CD8+ clonality went up with age, while healthy controls showed no such change. Among rheumatoid arthritis patients, TRBV07 appeared slightly underrepresented, and this finding was left without any adjustment for multiple comparisons. Patients with rheumatoid arthritis did not differ significantly from age-matched healthy controls in CD8+ T-cell clonality.

TCRdb's copy holds only in-frame clones and misses some; the assay was immunoSEQ multiplex PCR. The sample holds about 20,000 clones, 80% to 85% seen once. In germline, CDR1 is GTSNPN, CDR2 SVGIG (reference sequence). The V end lost 2 bases, the J end lost 5 bases, and 12 bases lay between the germline ends. The CDR3 loop spans 13 amino acids. For this clone: The antigen remains unidentified.

The V and J genes are TRBV30 and TRBJ1-2, with no clear D. The origin of this receptor is an adult with rheumatoid arthritis. The sequencing input was CD8+ T cells sorted from blood. CDR3 bases: TGTGCCTGGAGTCCTCCCCGGGGTTATGGCTACACCTTC. It codes for CAWSPPRGYGYTF.